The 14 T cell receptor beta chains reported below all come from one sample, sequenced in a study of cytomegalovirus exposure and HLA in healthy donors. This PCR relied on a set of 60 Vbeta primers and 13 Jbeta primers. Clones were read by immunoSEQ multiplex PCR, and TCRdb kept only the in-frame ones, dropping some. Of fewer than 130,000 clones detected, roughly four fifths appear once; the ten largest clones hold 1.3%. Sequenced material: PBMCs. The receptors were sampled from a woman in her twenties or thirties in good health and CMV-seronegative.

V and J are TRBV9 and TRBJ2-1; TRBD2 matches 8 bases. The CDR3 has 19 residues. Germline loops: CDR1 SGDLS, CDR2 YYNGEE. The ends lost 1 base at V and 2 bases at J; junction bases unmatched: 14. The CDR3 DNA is TGTGCCAGCAGCGTACGGACCGCCGCGGCGGGAGGCACCTACAATGAGCAGTTCTTC. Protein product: CASSVRTAAAGGTYNEQFF.

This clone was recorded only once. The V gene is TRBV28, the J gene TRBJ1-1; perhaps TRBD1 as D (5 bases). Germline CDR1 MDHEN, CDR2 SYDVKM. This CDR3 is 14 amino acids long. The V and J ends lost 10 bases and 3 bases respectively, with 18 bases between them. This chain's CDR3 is CATMGGGVYTEAFF. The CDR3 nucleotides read TGTGCCACCATGGGGGGGGGAGTATACACTGAAGCTTTCTTT.

This CDR3 reads CASSLRQPEPQHF. In nucleotides, the CDR3 is TGTGCCAGCAGCTTGAGACAGCCGGAGCCCCAGCATTTT. This chain links TRBV5-8 with TRBJ1-5; a possible D gene is TRBD1 (5 bases). The CDR3 has 13 amino acids. Germline V lookup: CDR1 SGHTS, CDR2 YDEGEE. Trimming left V 1 base short and J 8 bases short, with 10 bases between.

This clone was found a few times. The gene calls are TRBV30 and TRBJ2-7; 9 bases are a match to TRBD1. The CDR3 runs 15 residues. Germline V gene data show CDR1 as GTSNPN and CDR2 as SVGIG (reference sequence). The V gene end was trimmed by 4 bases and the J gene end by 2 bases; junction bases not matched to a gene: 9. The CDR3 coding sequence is TGTGCCTGGACAAATCCGGGACAGGGCACCTACGAGCAGTACTTC. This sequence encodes CAWTNPGQGTYEQYF.

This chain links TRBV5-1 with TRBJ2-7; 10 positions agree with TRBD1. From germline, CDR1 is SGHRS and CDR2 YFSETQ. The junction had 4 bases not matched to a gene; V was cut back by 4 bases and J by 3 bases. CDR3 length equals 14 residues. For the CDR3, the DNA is TGCGCCAGCAGCGGGGGACAGGGGAGCTACGAGCAGTACTTC. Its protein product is CASSGGQGSYEQYF.

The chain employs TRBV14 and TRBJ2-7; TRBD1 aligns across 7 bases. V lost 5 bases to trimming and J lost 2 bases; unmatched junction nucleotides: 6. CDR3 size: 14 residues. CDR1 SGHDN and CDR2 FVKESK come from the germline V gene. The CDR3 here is CASSTRDRPYEQYF. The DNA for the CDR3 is TGTGCCAGCAGCACCAGGGACAGACCCTACGAGCAGTACTTC.

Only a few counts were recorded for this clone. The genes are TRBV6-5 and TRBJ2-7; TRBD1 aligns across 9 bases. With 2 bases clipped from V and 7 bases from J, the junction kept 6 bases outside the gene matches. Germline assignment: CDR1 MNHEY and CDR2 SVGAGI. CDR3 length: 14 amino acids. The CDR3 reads CASSYTGQGLEQYF. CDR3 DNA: TGTGCCAGCAGTTACACCGGACAGGGGTTGGAGCAGTACTTC.

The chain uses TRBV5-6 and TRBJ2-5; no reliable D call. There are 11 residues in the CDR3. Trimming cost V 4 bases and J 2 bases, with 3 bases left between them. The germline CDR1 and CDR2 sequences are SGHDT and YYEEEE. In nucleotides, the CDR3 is TGTGCCAGCAGCCAACAAGAGACCCAGTACTTC. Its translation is CASSQQETQYF.

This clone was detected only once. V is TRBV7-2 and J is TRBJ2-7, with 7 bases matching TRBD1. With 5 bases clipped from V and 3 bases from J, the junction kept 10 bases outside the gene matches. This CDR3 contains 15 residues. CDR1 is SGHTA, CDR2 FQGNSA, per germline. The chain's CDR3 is CASSTSGGSGYEQYF. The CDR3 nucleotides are TGTGCCAGCAGCACTTCAGGGGGATCGGGCTACGAGCAGTACTTC.

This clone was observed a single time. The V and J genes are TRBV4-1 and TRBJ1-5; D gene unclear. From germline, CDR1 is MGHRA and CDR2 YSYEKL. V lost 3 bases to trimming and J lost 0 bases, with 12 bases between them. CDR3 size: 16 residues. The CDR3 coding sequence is TGCGCCAGCAGCCAGTGGCCGGGGTATAGCAATCAGCCCCAGCATTTT. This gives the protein CASSQWPGYSNQPQHF.

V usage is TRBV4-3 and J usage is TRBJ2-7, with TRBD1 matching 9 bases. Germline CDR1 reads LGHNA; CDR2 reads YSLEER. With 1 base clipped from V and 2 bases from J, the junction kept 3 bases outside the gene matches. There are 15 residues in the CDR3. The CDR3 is CASSQGGQGPYEQYF. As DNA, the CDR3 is TGCGCCAGCAGCCAAGGGGGACAGGGTCCCTACGAGCAGTACTTC.

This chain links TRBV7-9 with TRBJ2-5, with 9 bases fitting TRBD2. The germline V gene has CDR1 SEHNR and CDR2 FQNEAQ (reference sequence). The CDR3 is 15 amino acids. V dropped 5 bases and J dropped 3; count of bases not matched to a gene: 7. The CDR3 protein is CASSRPAGGEETQYF. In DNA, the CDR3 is TGTGCCAGCAGCCGTCCAGCGGGGGGCGAAGAGACCCAGTACTTC.

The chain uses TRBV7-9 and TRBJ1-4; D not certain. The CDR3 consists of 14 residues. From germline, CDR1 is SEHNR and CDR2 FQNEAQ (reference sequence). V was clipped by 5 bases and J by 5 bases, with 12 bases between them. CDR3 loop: CASSRQFPNEKLFF. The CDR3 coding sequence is TGTGCCAGCAGCCGACAATTTCCAAATGAAAAACTGTTTTTT.

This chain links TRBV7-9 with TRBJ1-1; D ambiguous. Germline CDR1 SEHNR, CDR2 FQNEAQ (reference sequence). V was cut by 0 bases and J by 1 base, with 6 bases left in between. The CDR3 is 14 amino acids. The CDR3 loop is CASSLAAWNTEAFF. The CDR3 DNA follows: TGTGCCAGCAGCTTAGCAGCATGGAACACTGAAGCTTTCTTT.